These T cell receptor beta chains were read from a single sample in a study of shared clonotypes between healthy human individuals. Sequencing used immunoSEQ multiplex PCR; TCRdb keeps in-frame clones, though not all of them. The sample includes about 1,500,000 clones, roughly 95% seen only once; the top ten take about 1.2%. The source material was naive CD4+ T cells sorted from blood. These receptors were taken from a man under 40 in good health. The CDR3 runs from the conserved cysteine through the conserved F or W. The D gene is left open where the match is weak.

J: TRBJ1-1; V: TRBV7-3; D: NA; CDR3: CASSLDRNTEAFF; DNA: TGTGCCAGCAGCTTAGACAGAAACACTGAAGCTTTCTTT
J: TRBJ1-1; V: TRBV2; D: NA; CDR3: CASRGRLMNTEAFF; DNA: TGTGCCAGCAGAGGCAGGCTCATGAACACTGAAGCTTTCTTT
J: TRBJ2-7; V: TRBV28; D: TRBD2; CDR3: CASRFPGLAGSYEQYF; DNA: TGTGCCAGCAGGTTTCCGGGACTAGCGGGATCCTACGAGCAGTACTTC
J: TRBJ2-5; V: TRBV7-2; D: TRBD2; CDR3: CASSLAVMIAGGPETQYF; DNA: TGTGCCAGCAGCTTAGCGGTAATGATAGCGGGAGGGCCAGAGACCCAGTACTTC
J: TRBJ1-4; V: TRBV18; D: NA; CDR3: CASSPLDSLNEKLFF; DNA: TGTGCCAGCTCACCTTTGGACAGTCTTAATGAAAAACTGTTTTTT
J: TRBJ2-5; V: TRBV10-3; D: TRBD1; CDR3: CAISARQGALGETQYF; DNA: TGTGCCATCAGTGCCAGACAGGGGGCGCTGGGAGAGACCCAGTACTTC
J: TRBJ2-7; V: TRBV10-1; D: NA; CDR3: CASSEDRMEQYF; DNA: TGCGCCAGCAGTGAGGATCGGATGGAGCAGTACTTC
J: TRBJ2-7; V: TRBV11-2; D: NA; CDR3: CASTRQVSSYEQYF; DNA: TGTGCCAGCACCCGACAGGTGAGCTCCTACGAGCAGTACTTC
J: TRBJ1-2; V: TRBV7-9; D: TRBD1; CDR3: CASSLTGAYGYTF; DNA: TGTGCCAGCAGCCTGACAGGGGCCTATGGCTACACCTTC
J: TRBJ2-5; V: TRBV6-6; D: NA; CDR3: CASSYLGGEETQYF; DNA: TGTGCCAGCAGTTACCTCGGCGGGGAAGAGACCCAGTACTTC
J: TRBJ2-1; V: TRBV7-3; D: TRBD2; CDR3: CASSLTSGVSYNEQFF; DNA: TGTGCCAGCAGCTTGACTAGCGGGGTGTCCTACAATGAGCAGTTCTTC
J: TRBJ2-1; V: TRBV4-1; D: NA; CDR3: CASSLGAYNEQFF; DNA: TGCGCCAGCAGCCTGGGGGCCTACAATGAGCAGTTCTTC
J: TRBJ2-5; V: TRBV5-4; D: NA; CDR3: CASSEIEGGKTQYF; DNA: TGTGCCAGCAGCGAAATAGAGGGTGGGAAGACCCAGTACTTC
J: TRBJ2-5; V: TRBV10-3; D: TRBD2; CDR3: CAISAGGGETQYF; DNA: TGTGCCATCAGTGCGGGGGGAGGAGAGACCCAGTACTTC
J: TRBJ2-1; V: TRBV11-2; D: TRBD2; CDR3: CASSLLLAGRLAPTNEQFF; DNA: TGTGCCAGCAGCTTATTACTGGCGGGGCGACTAGCTCCTACCAATGAGCAGTTCTTC